Each of the 3 T cell receptor beta chains below was sequenced from the same sample in a study of T cells in Graves' hyperthyroidism and ophthalmopathy. Researchers took RNA transcripts and amplified the TCR beta CDR3 regions from them. The study used the HTBI primer set for a first-round RT-PCR of the TCR CDR3. TCRdb reprocessed the multiplex PCR reads via MiXCR and lists one record per CDR3 protein. The data hold hundreds of thousands of distinct CDR3 sequences, with 16% observed a single time. The sequenced material came from blood. These receptors all stem from a woman aged 18-30 years with Graves' hyperthyroidism.

This clonotype was recorded at least ten times. The chain recombines TRBV5-1 with TRBJ2-3; D not resolved. CDR1 and CDR2 from the germline V gene are SGHRS and YFSETQ. V gave up 0 bases and J gave up 2 bases, with 7 bases separating them. The CDR3 covers 14 residues. The CDR3 is CASSLVTPTDTQYF. CDR3 DNA sequence: TGCGCCAGCAGCTTGGTAACCCCCACAGATACGCAGTATTTT.

This clonotype was seen at least ten times. The chain combines TRBV11-3 with TRBJ2-2, with D maybe TRBD1 (5 bases). The CDR3 extends over 12 amino acids. CDR1 SGHNT and CDR2 YENEEA come from the germline V gene. Trimming left V 1 base short and J 8 bases short, with 5 bases between. The CDR3 region is CASSLGQGELFF. For the CDR3, the DNA is TGTGCCAGCAGCTTAGGACAGGGGGAGCTGTTTTTT.

This clonotype was picked up many times. This chain uses TRBV4-3 with TRBJ1-2, with a tentative D call TRBD1 (6 bases). The V gene's germline CDR1 is LGHNA and CDR2 YSLEER. This CDR3 is built from 12 residues. Trimming shortened V by 4 bases and J by 8 bases, and 11 bases separated the two germline ends. CDR3 sequence (DNA): TGCGCCAGCAGCCCAAACCAGGGGGGCTACACCTTC. As protein: CASSPNQGGYTF.